These 9 T cell receptor beta chains originate from one sample sequenced in a study of blood T cell repertoires in COVID-19. Here immunoSEQ multiplex PCR was the method, and the copy in TCRdb shows in-frame clones only, minus some. Among approximately 97,000 clones listed, roughly 92% were seen once. Sequencing used peripheral blood. Source of these receptors: a woman aged 45-59 years with COVID-19, enrolled during active disease.

The chain employs TRBV6-6 and TRBJ2-7; 8 bases match TRBD1. Germline V CDR1 and CDR2: MNHNY, SVGAGI (reference sequence). This CDR3 has 13 amino acids. The V and J ends lost 5 bases and 3 bases, in that order; junction bases with no gene match: 3. Written as DNA, the CDR3 is TGTGCCAGCAGTAACGGACAGGGCTACGAGCAGTACGTC. It specifies CASSNGQGYEQYV.

V gene TRBV6-1 combines with J gene TRBJ2-3; TRBD2 might be the D (5 bases). The V end was cut by 3 bases, the J end by 0 bases, with 7 bases between. The CDR3 length is 14 residues. CDR1 MNHNS and CDR2 SASEGT come from the germline V gene. The CDR3 sequence: CASSEGGSTDTQYF. In nucleotides, the CDR3 is TGTGCCAGCAGTGAGGGCGGGAGCACAGATACGCAGTATTTT.

This clone came up once. J is TRBJ1-1 and V is TRBV4-1; TRBD1 matches 7 bases. The CDR3 has 14 amino acids. V was pared by 1 base and J by 9 bases, with 8 bases of the junction left unmatched. CDR1 and CDR2 (germline): MGHRA, YSYEKL. The CDR3 DNA follows: TGCGCCAGCAGCCAAGTCGGGGACAGAACTAAAGCTTTCTTT. Translating gives CASSQVGDRTKAFF.

The rearrangement links TRBV4-3 to TRBJ2-7; TRBD2 might be the D (7 bases). This CDR3 contains 15 residues. Germline CDR1 is LGHNA and CDR2 is YSLEER. V lost 1 base to trimming and J lost 6 bases, with 16 bases between them. Written as DNA, the CDR3 is TGCGCCAGCAGCCAAGCCCCCGCGGGGGCTAGCGAGCAGTACTTC. Translating gives CASSQAPAGASEQYF.

The chain carries TRBV28 and TRBJ1-5; TRBD1 might be the D (5 bases). This CDR3 comprises 14 residues. Germline V gene sequence: CDR1 MDHEN, CDR2 SYDVKM. Trimming cost V 3 bases and J 7 bases, with 13 bases left between them. CDR3 amino acids: CASSFGQGLQPQHF. CDR3 DNA: TGTGCCAGCAGTTTTGGGCAGGGCCTCCAGCCCCAGCATTTT.

The rearrangement links TRBV19 to TRBJ1-1; D is possibly TRBD1 (5 bases). Trimming removed 6 bases at V and 1 base at J, with 18 bases between. The CDR3 covers 16 residues. Germline lookup yields CDR1 LNHDA and CDR2 SQIVND (reference sequence). This chain's CDR3 is CASRGWADRPNTEAFF. DNA for the CDR3: TGTGCCAGTAGAGGATGGGCCGACAGACCGAACACTGAAGCTTTCTTT.

The chain is built from TRBV7-2 and TRBJ2-3, with 8 bases aligning to TRBD2. The germline gives CDR1 SGHTA, CDR2 FQGNSA. V gave up 1 base and J gave up 3 bases; unmatched junction bases: 6. The CDR3 sequence is 16 residues long. CDR3 residues: CASSLGRGGRTDTQYF. For the CDR3, the DNA is TGTGCCAGCAGCTTAGGTCGGGGGGGACGGACAGATACGCAGTATTTT.

The CDR3 protein is CAWKAGDTDTQYF. CDR3 bases: TGTGCCTGGAAGGCGGGTGACACAGATACGCAGTATTTT. The chain employs TRBV30 and TRBJ2-3, with a tentative D call TRBD2 (5 bases). Trimming removed 4 bases at V and 2 bases at J, with 10 bases between. This CDR3 comprises 13 residues. Germline V CDR1 and CDR2: GTSNPN, SVGIG (reference sequence).

The CDR3 protein is CAWSWGQGNTEAFF. The CDR3 DNA follows: TGTGCCTGGTCCTGGGGACAGGGGAACACTGAAGCTTTCTTT. The V call is TRBV30, the J call TRBJ1-1; TRBD1 matches at 9 bases. The CDR3 contains 14 residues. Germline V gene lookup returns CDR1 GTSNPN and CDR2 SVGIG (reference sequence). J was trimmed by 1 base and V by 5 bases; bases with no gene match: 5.